This T cell receptor beta chain was retrieved from a study of T cell responses to AZD1222 COVID-19 vaccine. Background on the study: It was second doses at about 4 or about 12 weeks that were pooled. Overall study results and limits: Targeting of unmutated variant regions was reportedly seen in nearly half of spike-specific TCRs. Repertoires in all cases were sampled only once the peak T cell response had passed.

Trimming stripped 6 bases from V and 6 bases from J, with 11 bases between. The CDR3 totals 12 residues. Germline-derived CDR1 and CDR2 are MNHEY and SVGAGI. Notes on this clone: The antigen is unknown.

The method was immunoSEQ multiplex PCR; TCRdb's version includes in-frame clones alone and lacks a portion of them. This repertoire shows just over 70,000 clones, around 85% found once; its top ten account for roughly 21%. Sequenced material: peripheral blood, taken on day 0 of AZD1222 vaccination. The TCR originated in an adult in good health. The chain joins TRBV6-5 to TRBJ1-1; D is perhaps TRBD1 (5 bases). In nucleotides, the CDR3 is TGTGCCAGCAGCTGGGGGGGGGCTGAAGCTTTCTTT. As protein: CASSWGGAEAFF.